The clone carrying this T cell receptor beta chain appeared many times. The antigen is unknown. The data were obtained in a study of T cells in Graves' hyperthyroidism and ophthalmopathy. The overall study: Pretreatment peripheral blood was obtained at initial diagnosis. The study, taken as a whole, reports: Also found in blood were most expanded thyroid clonotypes above 0.001.

It was uncontrolled infection, other autoimmune disease, pregnancy or lactation that excluded patients. Blood was drawn at first hyperthyroidism diagnosis, before any ophthalmopathy symptoms. Amplified regions were TCR beta CDR3 sequences from RNA transcripts. HTBI primers were employed in a first-round RT-PCR of the TCR CDR3. One entry per CDR3 protein results from TCRdb running MiXCR on the multiplex PCR reads. The table records approximately 370,000 distinct CDR3 sequences, approximately 17% of them present only once. CDR3 length equals 14 residues. The V and J ends lost 7 bases and 3 bases respectively, with 18 bases between them. The germline gives CDR1 DFQATT, CDR2 SNEGSKA (reference sequence).

Sequenced: blood. This sequence joins TRBV20-1 and TRBJ1-2; D unclear. This clonotype was obtained from a woman in her thirties with Graves' hyperthyroidism that later progressed to Graves' ophthalmopathy. The CDR3 sequence is CSVAPTTGYYGYTF. The CDR3 DNA follows: TGCAGTGTCGCGCCGACGACCGGATACTATGGCTACACCTTC.